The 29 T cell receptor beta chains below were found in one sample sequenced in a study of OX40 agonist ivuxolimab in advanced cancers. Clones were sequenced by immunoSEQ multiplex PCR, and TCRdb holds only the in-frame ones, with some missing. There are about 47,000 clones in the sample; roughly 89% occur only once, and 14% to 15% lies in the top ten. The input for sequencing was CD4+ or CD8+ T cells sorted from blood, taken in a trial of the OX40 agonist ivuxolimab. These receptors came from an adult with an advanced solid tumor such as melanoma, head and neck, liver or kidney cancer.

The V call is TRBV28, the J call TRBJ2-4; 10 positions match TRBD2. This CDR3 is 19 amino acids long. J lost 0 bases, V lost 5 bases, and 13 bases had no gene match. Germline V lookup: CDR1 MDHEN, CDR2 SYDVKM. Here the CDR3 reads CASSPRGSGRALAKNIQYF. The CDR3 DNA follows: TGTGCCAGCAGTCCGCGGGGAAGCGGGAGGGCCCTAGCCAAAAACATTCAGTACTTC.

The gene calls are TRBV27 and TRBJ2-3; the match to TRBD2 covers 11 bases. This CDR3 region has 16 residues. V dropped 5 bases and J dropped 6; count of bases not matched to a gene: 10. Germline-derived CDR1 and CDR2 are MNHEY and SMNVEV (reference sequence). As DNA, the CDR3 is TGTGCCAGCAGTAGCGGTAGCGGGAGGGCCGCGGATACGCAGTATTTT. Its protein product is CASSSGSGRAADTQYF.

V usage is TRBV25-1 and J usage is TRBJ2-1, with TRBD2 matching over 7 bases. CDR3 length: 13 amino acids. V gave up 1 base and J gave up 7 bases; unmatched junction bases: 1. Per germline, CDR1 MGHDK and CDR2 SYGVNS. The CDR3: CASSEWGGNEQFF. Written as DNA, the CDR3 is TGTGCCAGCAGTGAATGGGGGGGTAATGAGCAGTTCTTC.

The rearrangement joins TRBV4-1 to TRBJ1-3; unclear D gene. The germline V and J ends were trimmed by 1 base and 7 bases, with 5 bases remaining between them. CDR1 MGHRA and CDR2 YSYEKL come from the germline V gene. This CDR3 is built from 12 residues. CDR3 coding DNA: TGCGCCAGCAGCCAAGTTCGGAACACCATATATTTT. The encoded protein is CASSQVRNTIYF.

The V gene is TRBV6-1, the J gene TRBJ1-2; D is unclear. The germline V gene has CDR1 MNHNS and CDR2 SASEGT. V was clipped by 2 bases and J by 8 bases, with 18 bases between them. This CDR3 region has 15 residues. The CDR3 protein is CASSEFDSPEEGYTF. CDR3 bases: TGTGCCAGCAGTGAATTCGACTCACCGGAGGAGGGCTACACCTTC.

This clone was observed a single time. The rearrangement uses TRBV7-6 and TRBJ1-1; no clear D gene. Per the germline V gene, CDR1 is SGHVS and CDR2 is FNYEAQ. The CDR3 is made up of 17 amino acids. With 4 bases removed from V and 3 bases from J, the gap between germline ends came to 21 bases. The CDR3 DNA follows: TGTGCCAGCAGCTCAACGACCGGGCCCGGGCGGGACACTGAAGCTTTCTTT. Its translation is CASSSTTGPGRDTEAFF. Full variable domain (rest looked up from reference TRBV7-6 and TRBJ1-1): GAGVSQSPRYKVTKRGQDVALRCDPISGHVSLYWYRQALGQGPEFLTYFNYEAQQDKSGLPNDRFSAERPEGSISTLTIQRTEQRDSAMYRCASSSTTGPGRDTEAFFGQGTRLTVV.

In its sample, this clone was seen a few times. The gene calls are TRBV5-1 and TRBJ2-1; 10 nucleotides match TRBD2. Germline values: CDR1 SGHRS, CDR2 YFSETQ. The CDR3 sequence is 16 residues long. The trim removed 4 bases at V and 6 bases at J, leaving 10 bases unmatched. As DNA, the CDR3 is TGCGCCAGCAGCCACTATAGTGGACTAGCGGCCAATGAGCAGTTCTTC. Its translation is CASSHYSGLAANEQFF.

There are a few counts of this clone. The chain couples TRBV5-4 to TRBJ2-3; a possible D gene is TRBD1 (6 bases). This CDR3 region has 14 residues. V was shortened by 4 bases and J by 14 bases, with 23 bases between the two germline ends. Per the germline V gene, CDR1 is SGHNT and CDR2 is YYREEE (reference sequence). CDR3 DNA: TGTGCCAGCAGCACAGAAGCCCCAGGGGTAGAGCTGTATTTT. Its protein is CASSTEAPGVELYF.

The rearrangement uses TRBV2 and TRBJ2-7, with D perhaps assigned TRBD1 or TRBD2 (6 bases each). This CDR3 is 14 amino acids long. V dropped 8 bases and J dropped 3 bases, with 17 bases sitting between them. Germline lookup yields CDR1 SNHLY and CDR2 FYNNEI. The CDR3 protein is CASRRGRSNYEQYF. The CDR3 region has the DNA TGTGCCAGCCGCCGGGGGCGCTCTAACTACGAGCAGTACTTC.

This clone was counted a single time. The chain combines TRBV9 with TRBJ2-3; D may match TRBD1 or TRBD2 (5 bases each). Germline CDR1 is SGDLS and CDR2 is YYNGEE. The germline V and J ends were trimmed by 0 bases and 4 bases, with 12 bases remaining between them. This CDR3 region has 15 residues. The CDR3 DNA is TGTGCCAGCAGCGTAGACGGCTGGGGACCAGATACGCAGTATTTT. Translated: CASSVDGWGPDTQYF.

The CDR3 protein is CASSDPGGNTEAFF. DNA of the CDR3: TGCGCCAGCAGTGACCCCGGGGGGAACACTGAAGCTTTCTTT. The J gene is TRBJ1-1, the V gene TRBV10-1, with D tentatively TRBD1 (5 bases). CDR1 is WNHNN and CDR2 is SYGVQD in the germline V gene (reference sequence). Trimming took off 3 bases at V and 1 base at J, with 9 bases between the two ends. The length of the CDR3 is 14 residues.

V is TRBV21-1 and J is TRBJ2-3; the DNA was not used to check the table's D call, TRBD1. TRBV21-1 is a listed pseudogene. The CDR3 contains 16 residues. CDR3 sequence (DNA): TGTGCCAGCAGCACCGCCGGGACAGGGGGAACAGATACGCAGTATTTT. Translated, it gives CASSTAGTGGTDTQYF.

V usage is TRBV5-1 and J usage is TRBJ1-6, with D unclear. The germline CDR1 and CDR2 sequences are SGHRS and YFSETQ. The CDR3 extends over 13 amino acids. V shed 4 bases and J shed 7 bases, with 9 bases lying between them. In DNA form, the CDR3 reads TGCGCCAGCAGCCCAACGGAAAATTCACCCCTCCACTTT. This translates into CASSPTENSPLHF.

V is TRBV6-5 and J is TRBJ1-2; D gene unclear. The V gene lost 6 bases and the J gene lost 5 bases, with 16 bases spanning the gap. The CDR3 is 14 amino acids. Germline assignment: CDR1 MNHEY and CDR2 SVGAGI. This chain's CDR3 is CASRRTPSGYGYTF. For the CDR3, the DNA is TGTGCCAGCAGAAGGACGCCCTCTGGGTATGGCTACACCTTC.

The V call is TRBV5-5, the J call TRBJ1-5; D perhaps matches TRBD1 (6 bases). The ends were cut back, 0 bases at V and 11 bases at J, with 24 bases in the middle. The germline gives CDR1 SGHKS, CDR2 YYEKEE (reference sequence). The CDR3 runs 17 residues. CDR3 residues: CASSLAARVGGGGSQHF. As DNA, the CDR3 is TGTGCCAGCAGCTTGGCGGCCAGGGTAGGGGGTGGAGGGTCCCAGCATTTT.

In DNA form, the CDR3 reads TGTGCCTGGAGATTACAGGGGTTCGGGTCACCCCTCCACTTT. This translates into CAWRLQGFGSPLHF. The chain carries TRBV30 and TRBJ1-6, with TRBD1 matching over 7 bases. J was trimmed by 10 bases and V by 3 bases; bases with no gene match: 9. Germline V gene lookup returns CDR1 GTSNPN and CDR2 SVGIG (reference sequence). The CDR3 is made up of 14 amino acids.

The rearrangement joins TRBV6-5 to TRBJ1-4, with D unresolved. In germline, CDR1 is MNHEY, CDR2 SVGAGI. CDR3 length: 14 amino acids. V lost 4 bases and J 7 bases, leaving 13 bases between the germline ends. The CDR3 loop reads CASSWAPNSEKLFF. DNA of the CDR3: TGTGCCAGCAGTTGGGCCCCAAACAGTGAAAAACTGTTTTTT.

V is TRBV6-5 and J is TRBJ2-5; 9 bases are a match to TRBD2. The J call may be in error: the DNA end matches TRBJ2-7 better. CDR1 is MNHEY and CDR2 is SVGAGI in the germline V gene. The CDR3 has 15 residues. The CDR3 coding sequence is TGTGCCAGCAGCCTCGTAAGTAGCGGGAGTTACGAGCAGTACTTC. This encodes CASSLVSSGSYEQYF.

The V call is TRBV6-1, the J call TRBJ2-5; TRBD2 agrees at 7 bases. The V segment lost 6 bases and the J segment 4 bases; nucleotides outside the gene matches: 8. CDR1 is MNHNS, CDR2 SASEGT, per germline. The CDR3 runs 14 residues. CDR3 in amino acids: CASRGGAKLETQYF. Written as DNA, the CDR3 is TGTGCCAGCAGGGGAGGGGCGAAACTAGAGACCCAGTACTTC.

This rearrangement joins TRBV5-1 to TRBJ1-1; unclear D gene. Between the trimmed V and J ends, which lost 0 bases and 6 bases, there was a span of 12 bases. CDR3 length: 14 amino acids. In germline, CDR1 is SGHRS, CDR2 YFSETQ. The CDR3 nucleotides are TGCGCCAGCAGCTTGGGCGCCGAGTCCGCTGAAGCTTTCTTT. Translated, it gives CASSLGAESAEAFF.

CDR3 sequence reads: CATSRDQQAQYF. In DNA, the CDR3 is TGTGCCACCAGCAGAGATCAGCAGGCCCAGTACTTC. The J gene is TRBJ2-5, the V gene TRBV15; D remains ambiguous. V was shortened by 0 bases and J by 9 bases, with 8 bases between the two germline ends. CDR3 length equals 12 residues. Germline V gene lookup returns CDR1 LNHNV and CDR2 YYDKDF (reference sequence).

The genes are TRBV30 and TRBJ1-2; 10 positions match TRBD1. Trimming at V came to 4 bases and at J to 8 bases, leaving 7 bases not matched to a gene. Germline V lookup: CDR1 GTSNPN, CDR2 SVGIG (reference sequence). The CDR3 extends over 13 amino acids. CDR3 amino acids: CAWNQDRGGGYTF. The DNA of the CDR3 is TGTGCCTGGAATCAGGACAGGGGGGGAGGCTACACCTTC.

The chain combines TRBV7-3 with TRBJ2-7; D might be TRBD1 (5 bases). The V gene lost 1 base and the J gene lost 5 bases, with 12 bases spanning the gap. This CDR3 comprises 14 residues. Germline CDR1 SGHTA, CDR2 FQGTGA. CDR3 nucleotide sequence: TGTGCCAGCAGCTTAAGCCCAGGGTTCAACGAGCAGTACTTC. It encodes CASSLSPGFNEQYF.

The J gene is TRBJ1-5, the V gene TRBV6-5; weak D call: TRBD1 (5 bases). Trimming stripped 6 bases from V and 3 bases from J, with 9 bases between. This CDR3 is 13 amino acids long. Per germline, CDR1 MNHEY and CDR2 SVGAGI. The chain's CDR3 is CASSLGANQPQHF. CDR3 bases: TGTGCCAGCAGCCTAGGGGCCAATCAGCCCCAGCATTTT.

CDR3 region: CASSSLGAAKNIQYF. The CDR3 nucleotides are TGCGCCAGCAGCAGCCTGGGGGCAGCCAAAAACATTCAGTACTTC. The chain links TRBV5-1 to TRBJ2-4; maybe TRBD1 (6 bases). Germline values: CDR1 SGHRS, CDR2 YFSETQ. V lost 4 bases and J 0 bases, leaving 11 bases between the germline ends. The CDR3 covers 15 residues.

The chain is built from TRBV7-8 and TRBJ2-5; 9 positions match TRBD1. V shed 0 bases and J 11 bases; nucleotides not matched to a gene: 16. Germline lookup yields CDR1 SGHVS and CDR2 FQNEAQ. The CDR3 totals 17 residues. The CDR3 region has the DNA TGTGCCAGCAGCTTAGCGTTGGACAGGGGCCCCGCAGAAGAGCAGTACTTC. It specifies CASSLALDRGPAEEQYF.

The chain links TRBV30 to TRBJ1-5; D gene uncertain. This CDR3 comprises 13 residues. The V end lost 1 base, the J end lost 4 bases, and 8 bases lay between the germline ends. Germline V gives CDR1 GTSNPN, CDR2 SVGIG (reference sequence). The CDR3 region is CAWSGGRNQPQHF. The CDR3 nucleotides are TGTGCCTGGAGTGGCGGGCGTAATCAGCCCCAGCATTTT.

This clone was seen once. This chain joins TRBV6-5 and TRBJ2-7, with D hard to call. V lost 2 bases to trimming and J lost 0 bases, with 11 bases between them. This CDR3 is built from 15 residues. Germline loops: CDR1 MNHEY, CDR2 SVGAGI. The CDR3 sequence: CASSYLQGPSYEQYF. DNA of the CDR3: TGTGCCAGCAGTTACCTTCAAGGACCCTCCTACGAGCAGTACTTC.

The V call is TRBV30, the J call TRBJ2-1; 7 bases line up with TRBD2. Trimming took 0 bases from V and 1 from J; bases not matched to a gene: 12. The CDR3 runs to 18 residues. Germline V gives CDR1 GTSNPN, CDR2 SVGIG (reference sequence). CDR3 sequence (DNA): TGTGCCTGGAGTGTACGGGTTGGGGGAGGGCCTTCCTACAATGAGCAGTTCTTC. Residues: CAWSVRVGGGPSYNEQFF.